This T cell receptor (beta chain) came from a study of cytomegalovirus exposure and HLA in healthy donors. Across the study: Approximately 190 million T cells yielded about 120 million unique TCR beta sequences, as an earlier analysis found.

With 60 Vbeta and 13 Jbeta primers, the PCR was carried out. Sequencing used immunoSEQ multiplex PCR; TCRdb keeps in-frame clones, though not all of them. The sample lists more than 75,000 clones; about 74% were seen once. This clone was recorded a few times. The TCR originated in a woman aged 50 to 65 in good health and CMV-seropositive. Sequenced material: PBMCs.

The CDR3 here is CASSPTGDRGEQYF. The CDR3 region has the DNA TGTGCCAGCAGCCCCACAGGGGACAGGGGGGAGCAGTACTTC. The chain uses TRBV5-5 and TRBJ2-7; 11 positions match TRBD1. After removal of 4 bases from V and 7 bases from J, the junction contained 7 bases not matched to a gene. CDR1 and CDR2 from the germline V gene are SGHKS and YYEKEE (reference sequence). The CDR3 has 14 residues.